The 9 T cell receptor beta chains in this list originate from one sample, sequenced in a study of blood T cell repertoires in COVID-19. Sequencing used immunoSEQ multiplex PCR; TCRdb keeps in-frame clones, though not all of them. The data contain hundreds of thousands of clones, around 90% of them singletons. The sample comprised PBMCs or T cells enriched from blood (not recorded which). All receptors derive from a woman aged 40 to 50 with acute COVID-19.

The chain links TRBV3-1 (or the pseudogene TRBV3-2) to TRBJ1-2; D is undetermined. The germline CDR1 and CDR2 sequences are LGHDT and YNNKEL (reference sequence). The CDR3 is 13 residues long. V was shortened by 0 bases and J by 6 bases, with 8 bases between the two germline ends. The CDR3 DNA reads as TGTGCCAGCAGCCAAGACCGGGTGGATGGCTACACCTTC. Encoded protein: CASSQDRVDGYTF.

This chain connects TRBV6-5 to TRBJ1-4; D unclear. V was clipped by 6 bases and J by 7 bases, with 15 bases between them. The CDR3 loop spans 14 amino acids. Germline lookup yields CDR1 MNHEY and CDR2 SVGAGI. CDR3 coding DNA: TGTGCCAGCAGGAGTCAAGGGAGTAGTGAAAAACTGTTTTTT. Protein product: CASRSQGSSEKLFF.

This chain uses TRBV7-9 with TRBJ1-2; 10 positions agree with TRBD1. The CDR3 sequence is 12 residues long. Germline V gives CDR1 SEHNR, CDR2 FQNEAQ (reference sequence). V lost 5 bases, J lost 13 bases, and 7 bases stayed unmatched. This chain's CDR3 is CASSPGTGEFTF. The CDR3 DNA reads as TGTGCCAGCAGCCCAGGGACAGGGGAATTCACCTTC.

The chain carries TRBV12-3 or TRBV12-4 and TRBJ2-7, with D unresolved. V was clipped by 3 bases and J by 3 bases, with 9 bases between them. CDR3 length equals 13 residues. DNA of the CDR3: TGTGCCAGCAGTTTCGGTCTGTACTACGAGCAGTACTTC. Translation: CASSFGLYYEQYF.

The table lists this clone with a few counts. The CDR3 region is CASSLDVGAQPQHF. The CDR3 coding sequence is TGTGCCAGCAGCTTGGACGTAGGGGCTCAGCCCCAGCATTTT. The chain carries TRBV7-9 and TRBJ1-5; perhaps TRBD1 as D (5 bases). The germline V gene encodes CDR1 SEHNR and CDR2 FQNEAQ (reference sequence). V gave up 3 bases and J gave up 6 bases, with 12 bases separating them. The length of the CDR3 is 14 residues.

The chain joins TRBV9 to TRBJ2-7; D might be TRBD1 (5 bases). Germline assignment: CDR1 SGDLS and CDR2 YYNGEE. V was cut by 0 bases and J by 3 bases, with 10 bases left in between. The CDR3 is 14 residues long. The CDR3 coding sequence is TGTGCCAGCAGCGTAGATGACAGCTTCTACGAGCAGTACTTC. Its translation is CASSVDDSFYEQYF.

This chain uses TRBV12-3 or TRBV12-4 with TRBJ2-1; 9 bases agree with TRBD1. J gave up 8 bases and V 5 bases, and 4 bases lay outside the gene matches. The CDR3 totals 13 residues. This CDR3 is CASSPDRGDEQFF. DNA for the CDR3: TGTGCCAGCAGTCCCGACAGGGGGGATGAGCAGTTCTTC.

The chain recombines TRBV3-1 (or the pseudogene TRBV3-2) with TRBJ2-5; 10 nucleotides line up with TRBD2. Looked up from germline, CDR1 is LGHDT and CDR2 is YNNKEL (reference sequence). The CDR3 length is 16 residues. Trimming cost V 3 bases and J 5 bases; bases outside gene matches: 9. The CDR3 protein is CASSQDLLAGSETQYF. DNA of the CDR3: TGTGCCAGCAGCCAGGATCTACTAGCGGGGTCGGAGACCCAGTACTTC.

The rearrangement uses TRBV13 and TRBJ2-2; perhaps TRBD2 as D (6 bases). V lost 5 bases to trimming and J lost 4 bases, with 17 bases between them. The CDR3 has 16 amino acids. Per the germline V gene, CDR1 is PRHDT and CDR2 is FYEKMQ (reference sequence). The CDR3 reads CASSRLGDSGTGELFF. The CDR3 DNA reads as TGTGCCAGCAGCCGCTTAGGGGACTCGGGCACCGGGGAGCTGTTTTTT.